The clone carrying this TCR beta chain has a count of ten or more. Losses at the gene ends were 5 bases for V and 5 bases for J; bases not matched to a gene: 6. CDR3 length equals 14 residues. Adaptor-ligated barcode primers were used to amplify TRBV12-4/TRBJ1-2 clonotypes. In TCRdb, the multiplex PCR reads were re-called with MiXCR into one record per CDR3 protein. The sample includes about 1,400 distinct CDR3 sequences, 16% seen only once; the top ten take 50% to 65%. The V call is TRBV12-3 or TRBV12-4, the J call TRBJ1-2; 9 bases match TRBD1. Sequences were obtained from naive CD4+ T cells sorted from blood. Specified subset: naive CD4+ T cells, CD4+CD45RA+CD25-. This TCR was recovered from a female donor with breast cancer. The CDR3 loop is CASSPGTGPYGYTF. The CDR3 bases are TGTGCCAGCAGTCCGGGGACAGGGCCGTATGGCTACACCTTC.